The sequence of this TCR beta chain was determined in a study of blood T cell repertoires in COVID-19. As for the study in general: The study drew acute and convalescent COVID-19 samples from the United States, Italy and Spain.

Profiling relied on immunoSEQ multiplex PCR, and the TCRdb table lists in-frame clones only, not all of them. The data contain about 310,000 clones, 80% to 90% of them singletons. Germline loops: CDR1 MDHEN, CDR2 SYDVKM. The ends were cut back, 3 bases at V and 1 base at J, with 11 bases in the middle. The CDR3 covers 15 residues. What was sequenced was peripheral blood. The rearrangement links TRBV28 to TRBJ2-3; TRBD2 is a possible D gene (6 bases). This clonotype originated in a man aged 50-60 years with active or convalescent COVID-19. CDR3 DNA: TGTGCCAGCAGTTTGAGGCCGGGAGGCACAGATACGCAGTATTTT. As protein: CASSLRPGGTDTQYF. The whole variable domain, filled in from reference TRBV28 and TRBJ2-3, reads DVKVTQSSRYLVKRTGEKVFLECVQDMDHENMFWYRQDPGLGLRLIYFSYDVKMKEKGDIPEGYSVSREKKERFSLILESASTNQTSMYLCASSLRPGGTDTQYFGPGTRLTVL.